This record covers a single TCR beta chain. The CDR3 has 12 amino acids. Trimming took off 5 bases at V and 9 bases at J, with 11 bases between the two ends. Germline V gene data show CDR1 as SGHAT and CDR2 as FQNNGV. The entry originates in a study of technical replicates of blood from four donors. Generated by immunoSEQ multiplex PCR, the TCRdb table keeps only in-frame clones and is missing some. The sample carries some 14,000 clones, 60% to 80% recorded once. The rearrangement uses TRBV11-2 and TRBJ2-1; D is ambiguous. The sequencing input was PBMCs. The receptor comes from a human donor in good health. The CDR3 sequence: CASSGLSVEQFF. The CDR3 coding sequence is TGTGCCAGCAGCGGCTTATCCGTTGAGCAGTTCTTC.